Listed here are 23 T cell receptor beta chains from one sample, sequenced in a study of cytomegalovirus exposure and HLA in healthy donors. The PCR employed 60 Vbeta primers together with 13 Jbeta primers. Method: immunoSEQ multiplex PCR; TCRdb's copy keeps in-frame clones and lacks some. The table shows more than 80,000 clones, with 60% to 75% occurring only once. The specimen sequenced was PBMCs. The origin of the receptors is a female donor in good health and CMV-seropositive.

A word on this clone: The sample has other DNA sequences that encode this CDR3 too. The chain joins TRBV4-1 to TRBJ1-2; D perhaps matches TRBD1 (5 bases). The CDR3 covers 16 residues. CDR1 and CDR2 from the germline V gene are MGHRA and YSYEKL. Deletions cut 4 bases from V and 4 bases from J, with 19 bases between. The DNA of the CDR3 is TGCGCCAGCAGCCTGGGGCAGGGTGACTTGAGCTATGGCTACACCTTC. Encoded protein: CASSLGQGDLSYGYTF.

The chain is built from TRBV5-4 and TRBJ1-2; a weak D match, TRBD1 (6 bases). Germline loops: CDR1 SGHNT, CDR2 YYREEE (reference sequence). The length of the CDR3 is 15 residues. Trimming took 4 bases from V and 8 from J, leaving 21 bases between them. Here the CDR3 reads CASSQASGVGYGYTF. The CDR3 nucleotides are TGTGCCAGCAGCCAAGCCTCAGGGGTAGGGTACGGCTACACCTTC. The whole variable domain, remainder taken from reference TRBV5-4 and TRBJ1-2, is ETGVTQSPTHLIKTRGQQVTLRCSSQSGHNTVSWYQQALGQGPQFIFQYYREEENGRGNFPPRFSGLQFPNYSSELNVNALELDDSALYLCASSQASGVGYGYTFGSGTRLTVV.

In nucleotides, the CDR3 is TGCGCCAGCAGTGACAGGGGGCGCGGGAGAAGGGAGACCCAGTACTTC. Its protein is CASSDRGRGRRETQYF. This chain joins TRBV10-2 and TRBJ2-5; a possible D gene is TRBD1 (8 bases). With 3 bases removed from V and 5 bases from J, the gap between germline ends came to 19 bases. The CDR3 runs 16 residues. Germline V gene lookup returns CDR1 WSHSY and CDR2 SAAADI.

The V gene is TRBV18, the J gene TRBJ1-1; possibly TRBD1 for D (5 bases). The CDR3 has 15 residues. Deletions cut 0 bases from V and 4 bases from J, with 12 bases between. Germline CDR1 reads KGHSH; CDR2 reads LQKENI. The CDR3 is CASSPPQGQGTEAFF. In DNA, the CDR3 is TGTGCCAGCTCACCACCGCAGGGCCAGGGCACTGAAGCTTTCTTT.

The chain recombines TRBV30 with TRBJ1-5; D gene ambiguous. Germline V gives CDR1 GTSNPN, CDR2 SVGIG (reference sequence). The ends were cut back, 2 bases at V and 2 bases at J, with 7 bases in the middle. The CDR3 is 13 residues long. The chain's CDR3 is CAWSKGGNQPQHF. In DNA form, the CDR3 reads TGTGCCTGGAGTAAGGGAGGCAATCAGCCCCAGCATTTT.

The CDR3 loop reads CASSLTGSNEKLFF. The CDR3 bases are TGTGCCAGCAGCTTGACAGGTTCTAATGAAAAACTGTTTTTT. This sequence joins TRBV11-2 and TRBJ1-4; D possibly corresponds to TRBD1 (6 bases). Trimming took 3 bases from V and 3 from J, leaving 8 bases between them. The germline CDR1 and CDR2 sequences are SGHAT and FQNNGV. This CDR3 contains 14 residues.

The gene calls are TRBV29-1 and TRBJ2-5, with TRBD1 identical over 8 bases. Germline-derived CDR1 and CDR2 are SQVTM and ANQGSEA. The J segment lost 5 bases and the V segment lost 7 bases, leaving 6 bases of the junction unmatched. The CDR3 covers 12 residues. In DNA, the CDR3 is TGCAGCGCTGGACAGGGTTCGGAGACCCAGTACTTC. Encoded protein: CSAGQGSETQYF.

Concerning this clone itself: The junction differs from germline at one of its ends, possibly a read error. This chain uses TRBV28 with TRBJ1-1; a weak D match, TRBD1 (5 bases). Germline CDR1 and CDR2: MDHEN and SYDVKM. This CDR3 has 13 residues. CDR3: CASSLWGEAEAFF. Here the CDR3 DNA reads TGTGCCAGCAGTTTGTGGGGGGAAGCTGAGGCTTTCTTT.

This chain connects TRBV15 to TRBJ1-2; D is unclear. The germline V gene has CDR1 LNHNV and CDR2 YYDKDF (reference sequence). The V and J ends lost 0 bases and 1 base respectively, with 6 bases between them. The CDR3 loop spans 14 amino acids. The CDR3 loop is CATSRDRSNYGYTF. DNA for the CDR3: TGTGCCACCAGCAGAGATCGTAGTAACTATGGCTACACCTTC.

This clone was detected once. V and J are TRBV9 and TRBJ2-3; TRBD1 matches 7 bases. Trimming cost V 5 bases and J 0 bases; bases outside gene matches: 0. Germline V CDR1 and CDR2: SGDLS, YYNGEE. This CDR3 has 13 amino acids. The CDR3 coding sequence is TGTGCCAGCAGGGGACAGAGCACAGATACGCAGTATTTT. It yields the protein CASRGQSTDTQYF.

The chain links TRBV7-2 to TRBJ2-7; D unresolved. CDR1 and CDR2 (germline): SGHTA, FQGNSA. Deletions cut 5 bases from V and 3 bases from J, with 14 bases between. The length of the CDR3 is 14 residues. This chain's CDR3 is CASSRDTGLYEQYF. CDR3 DNA: TGTGCCAGCAGCCGAGATACGGGTCTCTACGAGCAGTACTTC.

The chain joins TRBV4-3 to TRBJ1-1, with a weak D call TRBD1 (5 bases). Germline V gene lookup returns CDR1 LGHNA and CDR2 YSLEER. The CDR3 contains 14 residues. Trimming took off 5 bases at V and 10 bases at J, with 20 bases between the two ends. CDR3 region: CASSSPGLTDRAFF. The CDR3 region has the DNA TGCGCCAGCAGCTCTCCAGGGCTAACAGATCGAGCTTTCTTT.

This chain uses TRBV4-3 with TRBJ2-5; 11 nucleotides line up with TRBD2. Per the germline V gene, CDR1 is LGHNA and CDR2 is YSLEER. The CDR3 totals 15 residues. Trimming at V came to 1 base and at J to 5 bases, leaving 3 bases not matched to a gene. The CDR3, as DNA: TGCGCCAGCAGCCAAGGACTAGCGGGACGGGAGACCCAGTACTTC. It is translated as CASSQGLAGRETQYF.

V usage is TRBV7-6 and J usage is TRBJ1-1; D is possibly TRBD1 (5 bases). Per the germline V gene, CDR1 is SGHVS and CDR2 is FNYEAQ. Trimming cost V 2 bases and J 0 bases, with 13 bases left between them. The CDR3 is 16 residues long. CDR3 bases: TGTGCCAGCAGCTTATTTCAGGGCGAAATGAACACTGAAGCTTTCTTT. Its protein product is CASSLFQGEMNTEAFF.

The rearrangement links TRBV7-8 to TRBJ2-3; a weak D match, TRBD1 (5 bases). CDR3 size: 15 residues. Between the trimmed V and J ends, which lost 5 bases and 2 bases, there was a span of 14 bases. In germline, CDR1 is SGHVS, CDR2 FQNEAQ. CDR3 in DNA: TGTGCCAGCAGCCTTGACAGACACCCCACAGATACGCAGTATTTT. Translating it yields CASSLDRHPTDTQYF.

The rearrangement uses TRBV4-1 and TRBJ2-1; a weak D match, TRBD2 (6 bases). Trimming cost V 2 bases and J 0 bases, with 17 bases left between them. Germline assignment: CDR1 MGHRA and CDR2 YSYEKL. This CDR3 region has 18 residues. In DNA, the CDR3 is TGCGCCAGCAGCCAACATCACTGGGACTCCGACTCCTACAATGAGCAGTTCTTC. Encoded protein: CASSQHHWDSDSYNEQFF.

This clone occurred once. The chain uses TRBV29-1 and TRBJ2-1; D might be TRBD2 (5 bases). The CDR3 runs to 14 residues. Trimming left V 5 bases short and J 2 bases short, with 13 bases between. The germline CDR1 and CDR2 sequences are SQVTM and ANQGSEA. Here the CDR3 reads CSVKDRGTYNEQFF. CDR3 bases: TGCAGCGTTAAGGATCGGGGTACCTACAATGAGCAGTTCTTC.

The V call is TRBV7-9, the J call TRBJ2-6, with 8 nucleotides matching TRBD1. The germline gives CDR1 SEHNR, CDR2 FQNEAQ (reference sequence). The CDR3 spans 18 residues. V was clipped by 4 bases and J by 0 bases; unmatched bases: 8. CDR3 in DNA: TGTGCCAGCAGCTCCAGCCCGGGACAGGCCTCTGGGGCCAACGTCCTGACTTTC. This codes for CASSSSPGQASGANVLTF.

J is TRBJ1-4 and V is TRBV28, with D uncertain. Looked up from germline, CDR1 is MDHEN and CDR2 is SYDVKM. The CDR3 consists of 15 residues. The V end was cut by 0 bases, the J end by 6 bases, with 11 bases between. The CDR3 region has the DNA TGTGCCAGCAGTTTATGGGAGTCTGGTTATGAAAAACTGTTTTTT. Its translation is CASSLWESGYEKLFF.

This clone was seen more than once but under ten times. J is TRBJ2-6 and V is TRBV5-5, with D perhaps TRBD1 (6 bases). The CDR3 extends over 19 amino acids. Per germline, CDR1 SGHKS and CDR2 YYEKEE (reference sequence). V was shortened by 2 bases and J by 0 bases, with 18 bases between the two germline ends. The CDR3 bases are TGTGCCAGCAGCTTCCAATTGGACAGATACTACTCTGGGGCCAACGTCCTGACTTTC. This encodes CASSFQLDRYYSGANVLTF.

The chain has TRBV30 and TRBJ1-2, with 9 bases matching TRBD1. V trimming: 0 bases; J trimming: 13 bases; junction bases outside the gene matches: 6. CDR3 length equals 12 residues. The V gene's germline CDR1 is GTSNPN and CDR2 SVGIG (reference sequence). CDR3 bases: TGTGCCTGGAGTGTACAGGGGGCTCTGTCCACCTTC. Its translation is CAWSVQGALSTF.

V usage is TRBV7-2 and J usage is TRBJ2-3, with TRBD2 identical over 7 bases. The CDR3 runs 15 residues. Per germline, CDR1 SGHTA and CDR2 FQGNSA. The V segment lost 2 bases and the J segment 0 bases; nucleotides outside the gene matches: 2. The DNA for the CDR3 is TGTGCCAGCAGCTTACGCGGGGGTAGCACAGATACGCAGTATTTT. Residues: CASSLRGGSTDTQYF.

The rearrangement links TRBV9 to TRBJ1-1, with 10 bases fitting TRBD1. This CDR3 contains 15 residues. Germline values: CDR1 SGDLS, CDR2 YYNGEE. V lost 7 bases to trimming and J lost 0 bases; unmatched junction nucleotides: 6. The CDR3 DNA follows: TGTGCCAGCGGACAGGGGGGGTTCCTGAACACTGAAGCTTTCTTT. This translates into CASGQGGFLNTEAFF.